This T cell receptor beta chain was retrieved from a study of shared clonotypes between healthy human individuals (dated by TCRdb to 2020 to 2022). Regarding the research as a whole: The cohort included a few men and a couple of women between 18 and 49 years of age. For each donor, three plates each were used for CD4 naive and CD4 memory, two plates were used for CD8 naive, and one plate was used for CD8 memory. Blood TCR repertoires of a handful of healthy adults were deeply sequenced to estimate repertoire size and the extent of clonotype sharing between individuals. Libraries were prepared and TCR repertoires were sequenced by different laboratories using diverse techniques, in order to increase sequencing depth and limit assay-specific biases. Between about 0.85 and 9.5 billion PBMCs per donor were obtained by leukapheresis.

Using the deep immunoSEQ assay, TCR CDR3 regions were amplified from genomic DNA by multiplex PCR. For each cell subset, the extracted genomic DNA was distributed evenly across all wells of several immunoSEQ 96-well plates, and each plate served as one replicate. For sorted subsets, each replicate PCR was loaded with 200 ng genomic DNA, equivalent to 30,000 or so T cell genomes. The purified libraries were quantified using a Qubit 3.0 fluorometer, sized with a Bioanalyzer 2100, and then quantified again using the KAPA Library Quantification kit. Each immunoSEQ 96-well plate was sequenced on its own single-read 150-cycle Illumina NextSeq 550 flow cell. Processing in the source paper ran as follows. The immunoSEQ output contained only junctional sequences without quality scores, so filtering could not match that applied to full-length reads. Sequences were annotated with PyIR, a Python wrapper for IgBLAST v1.9, using IMGT germline references to assign V/J genes and CDR3. Any read was removed if the V/J assignment was weak (E-value above 1e-6), the CDR3 was missing, or the read contained stop codons, out-of-frame junctions, or ambiguous translated residues. V3J clonotypes were defined as sequences sharing an identical inferred V gene, J gene, and CDR3 amino acid sequence. To compute the percentage overlap between repertoires, the number of shared unique clonotypes was divided by the size of the smaller repertoire. Richness of each repertoire was evaluated using RTK rarefaction, the Chao1 estimator, and Recon v2.1 estimates of unobserved clonotypes. OLGA was used to compute generation probabilities for all TCRbeta clonotypes that the gDNA method yielded from four donors. Here the immuneACCESS table is served through TCRdb, limited to in-frame sequences with V and J called. Missing clones are a known gap in these copies; in checked studies unresolved V genes cover under half, and the rest lacks a known reason. V, J and clone size are those of that table, while D and trimming were read from the DNA. For this sample the table gives 2 million to 2.5 million clones, of which 95% were detected only once. About 0.13% of the sample is held by the ten biggest clonotypes.

About this clone: The antigen it recognizes is unknown. Per-base quality was not reported, and no clone a single base away is much larger than it.

The CDR3 has 14 amino acids, counting the end cysteine and phenylalanine. Kept here is only the CDR3 DNA, which spans 42 bases and is read in frame from base 1. From a lookup of the germline V gene, CDR1 and CDR2 are MNHNS and SASEGT. V sheds 2 bases and J sheds 5 bases, leaving 9 bases between their ends. Healthy HIV-negative adults with no recently reported acute infections or vaccinations were included as donors. Every donor was a Caucasian adult living in Nashville, Tennessee, USA. CD4+ T cells were enriched by magnetic negative selection; naive cells were then positively selected on CD45RA, and the negative fraction formed the memory subset. Blood was collected by leukapheresis, and PBMCs were isolated by Ficoll-Histopaque density gradient centrifugation and then cryopreserved in liquid nitrogen vapor phase. Analytical flow cytometry was used to check the purity and quantity of each magnetically sorted T cell population. From each sorted fraction, genomic DNA was isolated and quantified by UV absorbance on a Nanodrop 2000c.

Broader findings and caveats from the paper: The small number of donors limited the genetic and exposure-history diversity represented. Rarefaction of sorted-subset datasets indicated incomplete sequencing despite the large sequencing depth. Clonotypes shared by all four sorted-subset donors showed higher generation probabilities than non-shared clonotypes. Sampling was restricted to blood, and TCR repertoires in tissues likely differ from the TCR repertoires found in blood. Pairwise subsampling indicated that sequencing depth was expected to affect the degree of clonotype sharing among donors. Across a handful of donors, approximately 5% of naive CD4, roughly 3.3% of naive CD8, approximately 2.5% of memory CD4, and 0.4% to 0.45% of memory CD8 clonotypes were shared. Naive subsets generally had larger estimated clonotype richness than memory subsets.

The TCR sequence derives from a man aged 18-30 years in good health. Recombination joined TRBV6-1 with TRBJ2-2, and the D gene may be TRBD1, 5 bases matching. Specimen: naive CD4+ T cells sorted from blood. The cell subset or site label, as the study defines it: CD45RA+ positively selected. The CDR3 protein sequence reads: CASSESRGTGELFF. At the DNA level, the sequence is TGTGCCAGCAGTGAATCAAGGGGTACCGGGGAGCTGTTTTTT.